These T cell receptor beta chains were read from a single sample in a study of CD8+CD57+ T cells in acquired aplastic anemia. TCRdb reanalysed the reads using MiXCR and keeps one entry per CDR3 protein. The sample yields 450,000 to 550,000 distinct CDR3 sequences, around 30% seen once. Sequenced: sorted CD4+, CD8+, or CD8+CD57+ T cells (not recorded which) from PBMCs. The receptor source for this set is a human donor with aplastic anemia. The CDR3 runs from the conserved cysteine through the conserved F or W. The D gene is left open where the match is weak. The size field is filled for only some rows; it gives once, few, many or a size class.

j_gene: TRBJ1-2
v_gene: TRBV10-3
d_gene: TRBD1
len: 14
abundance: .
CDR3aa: CAISEGQGQYGYTF
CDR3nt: TGTGCCATCAGTGAGGGACAGGGGCAATATGGCTACACCTTC

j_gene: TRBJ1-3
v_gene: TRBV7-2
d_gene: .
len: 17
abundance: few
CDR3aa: CASSLGLGRPSGNTIYF
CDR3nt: TGTGCCAGCAGCTTAGGGCTCGGGCGGCCCTCTGGAAACACCATATATTTT

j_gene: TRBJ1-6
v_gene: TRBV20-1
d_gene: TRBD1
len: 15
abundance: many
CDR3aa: CSAILGQEANSPLHF
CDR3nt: TGCAGTGCTATTTTAGGACAGGAGGCCAATTCACCCCTCCACTTT

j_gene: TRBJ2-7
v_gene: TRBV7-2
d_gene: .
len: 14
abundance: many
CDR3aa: CASSFDTRTYEQYF
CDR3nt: TGTGCCAGCAGCTTCGACACCCGGACCTACGAGCAGTACTTC

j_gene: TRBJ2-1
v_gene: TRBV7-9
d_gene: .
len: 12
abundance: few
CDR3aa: CASSPPGEVEFF
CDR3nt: TGTGCCAGCAGCCCCCCCGGGGAGGTTGAGTTCTTC

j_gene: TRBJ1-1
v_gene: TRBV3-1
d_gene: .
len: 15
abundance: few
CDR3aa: CASSQEVHRVSEAFF
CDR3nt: TGTGCCAGCAGCCAAGAGGTCCACAGGGTCTCCGAAGCTTTCTTT

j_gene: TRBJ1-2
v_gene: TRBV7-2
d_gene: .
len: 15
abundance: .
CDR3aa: CASSLRNQGGEGYTF
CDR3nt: TGTGCCAGCAGCTTAAGGAACCAGGGTGGGGAGGGCTACACCTTC

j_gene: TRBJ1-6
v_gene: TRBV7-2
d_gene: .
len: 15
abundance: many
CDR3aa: CASSPGTLGNSPLHF
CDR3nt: TGTGCCAGCAGCCCTGGGACCCTAGGGAATTCACCCCTCCACTTT

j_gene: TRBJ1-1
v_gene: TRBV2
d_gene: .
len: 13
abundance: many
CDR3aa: CASRKGMNTEAFF
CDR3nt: TGTGCCAGCAGGAAGGGGATGAACACTGAAGCTTTCTTT

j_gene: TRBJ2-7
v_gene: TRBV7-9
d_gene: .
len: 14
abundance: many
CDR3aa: CASSPRGMTYEQYF
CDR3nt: TGTGCCAGCAGCCCTCGAGGTATGACCTACGAGCAGTACTTC

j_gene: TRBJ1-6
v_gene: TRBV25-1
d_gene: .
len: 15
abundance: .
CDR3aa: CASSDTGTINSPLHF
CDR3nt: TGTGCCAGCAGCGATACTGGGACAATAAATTCACCCCTCCACTTT

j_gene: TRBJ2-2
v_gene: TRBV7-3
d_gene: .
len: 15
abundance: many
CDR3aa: CASSPGLSNTGELFF
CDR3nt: TGTGCCAGCAGCCCGGGACTCTCGAACACCGGGGAGCTGTTTTTT

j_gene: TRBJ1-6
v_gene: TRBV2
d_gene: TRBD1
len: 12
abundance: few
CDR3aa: CASGTGRSPLHF
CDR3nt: TGTGCCAGCGGGACAGGGAGGTCACCCCTCCACTTT

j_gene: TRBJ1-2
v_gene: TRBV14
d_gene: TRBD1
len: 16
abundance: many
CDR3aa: CASSQAGTGRLYGYTF
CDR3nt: TGTGCCAGCAGCCAAGCCGGGACAGGGAGACTTTATGGCTACACCTTC

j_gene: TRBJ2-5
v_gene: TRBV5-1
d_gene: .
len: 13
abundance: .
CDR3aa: CASSSGGAETQYF
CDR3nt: TGCGCCAGCAGCTCGGGTGGGGCGGAGACCCAGTACTTC

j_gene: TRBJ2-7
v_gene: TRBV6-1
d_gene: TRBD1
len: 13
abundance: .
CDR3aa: CASSRDRGSEQYF
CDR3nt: TGTGCCAGCAGTCGGGACAGGGGTAGCGAGCAGTACTTC

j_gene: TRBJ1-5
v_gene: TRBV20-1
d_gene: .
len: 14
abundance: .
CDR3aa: CSAETGTANQPQHF
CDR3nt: TGCAGTGCTGAAACCGGGACGGCTAATCAGCCCCAGCATTTT